The 15 T cell receptor beta chains listed next were all sequenced from one sample in a study of cytomegalovirus exposure and HLA in healthy donors. With 60 Vbeta and 13 Jbeta primers, the PCR was carried out. Method: immunoSEQ multiplex PCR; TCRdb's copy keeps in-frame clones and lacks some. The sample holds 130,000 to 150,000 clones, about 80% seen once. Sequences were obtained from PBMCs. These receptors all come from a man aged 18 to 30 in good health and CMV-seronegative.

The chain is built from TRBV7-2 and TRBJ1-4, with TRBD1 as a possible D gene (5 bases). Germline V gives CDR1 SGHTA, CDR2 FQGNSA. The V end was cut by 0 bases, the J end by 8 bases, with 19 bases between. This CDR3 has 17 amino acids. CDR3 region: CASSLAYAVRAGEKLFF. The CDR3 DNA reads TGTGCCAGCAGCTTAGCCTATGCAGTCCGGGCAGGGGAAAAACTGTTTTTT. Looking up the rest from reference TRBV7-2 and TRBJ1-4 gives the full variable domain: GAGVSQSPSNKVTEKGKDVELRCDPISGHTALYWYRQSLGQGLEFLIYFQGNSAPDKSGLPSDRFSAERTGGSVSTLTIQRTQQEDSAVYLCASSLAYAVRAGEKLFFGSGTQLSVL.

This chain uses TRBV11-2 with TRBJ2-1; the D gene is possibly TRBD2 (5 bases). The V end lost 5 bases, the J end lost 0 bases, and 11 bases lay between the germline ends. This CDR3 comprises 15 residues. Germline CDR1 SGHAT, CDR2 FQNNGV. Written as DNA, the CDR3 is TGTGCCAGCAGCCCCCGGCGGGTCTCCTACAATGAGCAGTTCTTC. Its translation is CASSPRRVSYNEQFF. The whole variable domain, filled in from reference TRBV11-2 and TRBJ2-1, reads EAGVAQSPRYKIIEKRQSVAFWCNPISGHATLYWYQQILGQGPKLLIQFQNNGVVDDSQLPKDRFSAERLKGVDSTLKIQPAKLEDSAVYLCASSPRRVSYNEQFFGPGTRLTVL.

CDR3: CASSGTSGAYEQYF. In nucleotides, the CDR3 is TGTGCCAGCAGCGGGACTAGCGGGGCCTACGAGCAGTACTTC. The chain employs TRBV2 and TRBJ2-7, with TRBD2 identical over 13 bases. Looked up from germline, CDR1 is SNHLY and CDR2 is FYNNEI. The CDR3 sequence is 14 residues long. V gave up 6 bases and J gave up 2 bases; unmatched junction bases: 1. Based on the CDR3 plus reference TRBV2 and TRBJ2-7, the full variable domain is EPEVTQTPSHQVTQMGQEVILRCVPISNHLYFYWYRQILGQKVEFLVSFYNNEISEKSEIFDDQFSVERPDGSNFTLKIRSTKLEDSAMYFCASSGTSGAYEQYFGPGTRLTVT.

The gene calls are TRBV7-3 and TRBJ2-3, with TRBD2 identical over 11 bases. V shed 4 bases, J shed 3 bases, and the junction held 15 bases outside the gene matches. Germline V CDR1 and CDR2: SGHTA, FQGTGA. The CDR3 length is 19 residues. The CDR3, as DNA: TGTGCCAGCAGCTCCCCCGGGACTAGCGGAAGGAGGGGGACAGATACGCAGTATTTT. It yields the protein CASSSPGTSGRRGTDTQYF.

The rearrangement joins TRBV11-2 to TRBJ1-2; TRBD1 is a possible D gene (5 bases). The CDR3 spans 15 residues. CDR1 and CDR2 from the germline V gene are SGHAT and FQNNGV. Trimming pared 2 bases from V and 3 bases from J, leaving 13 bases between. CDR3 protein: CASSLREGRYYGYTF. The CDR3 DNA sequence: TGTGCCAGCAGCTTAAGGGAGGGACGGTACTATGGCTACACCTTC.

V gene TRBV5-4 combines with J gene TRBJ1-4; a weak D match, TRBD1 (5 bases). Per germline, CDR1 SGHNT and CDR2 YYREEE (reference sequence). V gave up 6 bases and J gave up 7 bases, with 16 bases separating them. CDR3 length: 14 residues. The chain's CDR3 is CASTPDLQGEKLFF. The CDR3 DNA sequence: TGTGCCAGCACCCCCGATCTGCAGGGTGAAAAACTGTTTTTT.

Here the CDR3 DNA reads TGTGCCATCAGTGAACAGACAGTTCGCGAGCAGTACTTC. It translates to CAISEQTVREQYF. V gene TRBV10-3 combines with J gene TRBJ2-7; maybe TRBD1 (5 bases). From germline, CDR1 is ENHRY and CDR2 SYGVKD. The CDR3 has 13 residues. V was clipped by 3 bases and J by 6 bases, with 12 bases between them.

The chain has TRBV30 and TRBJ1-2, with unresolved D. Germline V gene data show CDR1 as GTSNPN and CDR2 as SVGIG (reference sequence). The CDR3 length is 14 residues. V was cut by 3 bases and J by 2 bases, with 13 bases left in between. DNA of the CDR3: TGTGCCTGGAGCTACCGGGTCCCCAACTATGGCTACACCTTC. It codes for CAWSYRVPNYGYTF.

The chain joins TRBV5-1 to TRBJ2-3; 8 bases match TRBD2. The CDR3 contains 17 residues. Germline-derived CDR1 and CDR2 are SGHRS and YFSETQ. V lost 0 bases and J lost 0; bases outside the gene matches: 6. In DNA form, the CDR3 reads TGCGCCAGCAGCTTGGTGGCTAGCGGGTCTAGCACAGATACGCAGTATTTT. Translation gives CASSLVASGSSTDTQYF. Combining the CDR3 with reference TRBV5-1 and TRBJ2-3 gives the whole variable domain KAGVTQTPRYLIKTRGQQVTLSCSPISGHRSVSWYQQTPGQGLQFLFEYFSETQRNKGNFPGRFSGRQFSNSRSEMNVSTLELGDSALYLCASSLVASGSSTDTQYFGPGTRLTVL.

The rearrangement joins TRBV5-4 to TRBJ1-2; possible D gene TRBD1, 6 bases. Germline CDR1 SGHNT, CDR2 YYREEE (reference sequence). The V end was cut by 1 base, the J end by 1 base, with 11 bases between. The CDR3 sequence is 15 residues long. CDR3 nucleotides: TGTGCCAGCAGCTTGCTACAGGGAGATAACTATGGCTACACCTTC. Its protein product is CASSLLQGDNYGYTF.

The rearrangement uses TRBV7-2 and TRBJ2-7, with a possible D match to TRBD1 (6 bases). V lost 5 bases, J lost 6 bases, and 20 bases lay in between. In germline, CDR1 is SGHTA, CDR2 FQGNSA. The CDR3 loop spans 15 amino acids. In nucleotides, the CDR3 is TGTGCCAGCAGCAAACAGAGCTCAGGGGCCTTCGAGCAGTACTTC. Translation: CASSKQSSGAFEQYF.

The sample holds a few counts of this clone. The V call is TRBV5-8, the J call TRBJ2-7; 8 bases match TRBD2. The CDR3 covers 16 residues. Germline CDR1 is SGHTS and CDR2 is YDEGEE. Germline trimming cut 0 bases from V and 0 bases from J; bases unmatched to any gene: 5. The CDR3 nucleotides are TGTGCCAGCAGCTTGGATGATAGCGGGATCTCCTACGAGCAGTACTTC. Residues: CASSLDDSGISYEQYF.

The chain has TRBV9 and TRBJ2-3; TRBD2 might be the D (6 bases). The CDR3 loop spans 13 amino acids. Trimming stripped 10 bases from V and 3 bases from J, with 15 bases between. Germline CDR1 reads SGDLS; CDR2 reads YYNGEE. CDR3 sequence (DNA): TGTGCCGCGGCGCGGGACGGAACAGATACGCAGTATTTT. This translates into CAAARDGTDTQYF. Combining the CDR3 with reference TRBV9 and TRBJ2-3 gives the whole variable domain DSGVTQTPKHLITATGQRVTLRCSPRSGDLSVYWYQQSLDQGLQFLIQYYNGEERAKGNILERFSAQQFPDLHSELNLSSLELGDSALYFCAAARDGTDTQYFGPGTRLTVL.

The rearrangement joins TRBV19 to TRBJ2-5, with a possible D match to TRBD1 (5 bases). Trimming pared 3 bases from V and 2 bases from J, leaving 7 bases between. Per the germline V gene, CDR1 is LNHDA and CDR2 is SQIVND (reference sequence). The CDR3 runs 13 residues. The CDR3 nucleotides are TGTGCCAGTAGTATGACAGAGCAAGAGACCCAGTACTTC. Protein sequence: CASSMTEQETQYF.

The chain carries TRBV28 and TRBJ1-1; D remains unclear. V shed 1 base and J shed 11 bases, with 20 bases lying between them. In germline, CDR1 is MDHEN, CDR2 SYDVKM. The CDR3 runs to 15 residues. CDR3 DNA: TGTGCCAGCAGTTTATTTTCAGGTTTAGATGGAGGCGCTTTCTTT. It translates to CASSLFSGLDGGAFF.